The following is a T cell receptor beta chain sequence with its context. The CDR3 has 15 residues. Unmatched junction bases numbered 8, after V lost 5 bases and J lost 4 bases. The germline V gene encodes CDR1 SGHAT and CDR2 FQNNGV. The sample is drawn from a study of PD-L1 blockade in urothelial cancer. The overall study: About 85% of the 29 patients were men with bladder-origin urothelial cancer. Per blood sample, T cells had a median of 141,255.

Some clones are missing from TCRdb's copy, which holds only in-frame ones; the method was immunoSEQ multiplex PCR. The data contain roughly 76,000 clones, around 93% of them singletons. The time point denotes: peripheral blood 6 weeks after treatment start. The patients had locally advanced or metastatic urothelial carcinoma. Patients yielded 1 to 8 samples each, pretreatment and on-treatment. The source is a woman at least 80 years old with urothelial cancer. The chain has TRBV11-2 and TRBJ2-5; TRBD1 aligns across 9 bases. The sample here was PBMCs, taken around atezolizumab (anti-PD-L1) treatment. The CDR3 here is CASSQKGTGIETQYF. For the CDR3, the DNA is TGTGCCAGCAGCCAAAAAGGGACAGGGATAGAGACCCAGTACTTC.